This T cell receptor beta chain was sequenced in a study of immune cell composition in non-small cell lung cancer. Using immunoSEQ multiplex PCR, the repertoire was profiled, and TCRdb retains in-frame clones only, with some absent. This table holds some 14,000 clones, more than 65% found once. In regard to this clone: Its antigen is not known.

General study points: Tumour TCR-beta clonality showed no significant link to smoking pack-years. TIL tumour reactivity correlated with maximal tumour-associated clone frequency in adenocarcinoma. Clones >0.5% enriched in tumour were rarer in adenocarcinoma (roughly 33%) than squamous (roughly 80%).

The germline V gene encodes CDR1 SGDLS and CDR2 YYNGEE. Losses at the gene ends were 0 bases for V and 9 bases for J; bases not matched to a gene: 10. This CDR3 region has 16 residues. What was sequenced was lung tumor tissue. The chain recombines TRBV9 with TRBJ2-1; TRBD2 matches 9 bases. The receptor's source is a human donor with non-small cell lung cancer. DNA of the CDR3: TGTGCCAGCAGCGTAGTCGCAGCGGGAGGTCGGGGTGAGCAGTTCTTC. Its protein product is CASSVVAAGGRGEQFF.